This TCR beta chain was documented in a study of long-term antiretroviral therapy in people with HIV. A v3.0 immunoSEQ assay was performed at survey level. Data came from immunoSEQ multiplex PCR; TCRdb stores just in-frame clones and leaves some out. This sample has under 30,000 clones, with about 96% found just once. To note about this clone: What it binds is unknown.

CDR1 SNHLY and CDR2 FYNNEI come from the germline V gene. Germline trimming cut 5 bases from V and 3 bases from J; bases unmatched to any gene: 6. The CDR3 runs to 14 residues. Notes on the study in general: Controls had broader CDR3 length ranges than HIV repertoires did.

The source was unsorted PBMCs, collected about 6.6 years after starting antiretroviral therapy. This TCR derives from a man aged 30 to 39 with HIV. The chain links TRBV2 to TRBJ2-7; 8 positions match TRBD1. CDR3 region: CASSQTGTGYEQYF. CDR3 coding DNA: TGTGCCAGCAGTCAAACCGGGACAGGCTACGAGCAGTACTTC.